The present TCR beta chain was sequenced within a study of T cells in Graves' hyperthyroidism and ophthalmopathy. Across the whole study: Upon initial diagnosis and before any treatment, peripheral blood was collected.

A patient was excluded if there was uncontrolled infection, other autoimmune disease, pregnancy or lactation. Cells are PBMCs isolated from roughly 9.2 ml of fresh blood. This clonotype was observed at least ten times. Germline CDR1 and CDR2: MNHEY and SVGAGI. V lost 0 bases to trimming and J lost 3 bases; unmatched junction nucleotides: 5. This CDR3 is 15 amino acids long. Amplified regions were TCR beta CDR3 sequences from RNA transcripts. The HTBI primer set was used in a first-round RT-PCR of the TCR CDR3. Each CDR3 protein is one row after TCRdb ran MiXCR on the multiplex PCR reads. The sample carries 390,000 or so distinct CDR3 sequences, roughly 14% recorded once.

The sequencing input was blood. The source is a man aged 18 to 29 with Graves' ophthalmopathy. The chain links TRBV6-5 to TRBJ2-7, with 7 nucleotides matching TRBD2. The CDR3 DNA reads TGTGCCAGCAGTTACTCGATAGCTAGCGGCTACGAGCAGTACTTC. It codes for CASSYSIASGYEQYF.